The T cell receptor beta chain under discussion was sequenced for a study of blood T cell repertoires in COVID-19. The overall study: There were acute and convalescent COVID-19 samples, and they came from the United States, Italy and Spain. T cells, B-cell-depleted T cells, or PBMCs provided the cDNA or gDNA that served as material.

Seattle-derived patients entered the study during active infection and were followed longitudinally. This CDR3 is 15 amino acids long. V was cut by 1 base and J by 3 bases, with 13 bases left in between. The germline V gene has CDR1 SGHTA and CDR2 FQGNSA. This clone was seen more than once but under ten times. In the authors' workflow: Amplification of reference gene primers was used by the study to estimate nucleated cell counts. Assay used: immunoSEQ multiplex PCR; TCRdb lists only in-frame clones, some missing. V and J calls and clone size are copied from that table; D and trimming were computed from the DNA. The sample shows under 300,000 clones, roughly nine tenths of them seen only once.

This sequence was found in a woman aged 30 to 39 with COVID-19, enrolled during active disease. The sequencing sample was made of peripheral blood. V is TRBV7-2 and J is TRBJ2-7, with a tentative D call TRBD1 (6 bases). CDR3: CASSLVSDRSYEQYF. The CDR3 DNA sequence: TGTGCCAGCAGCTTAGTATCCGACAGGAGCTACGAGCAGTACTTC.